The clone carrying this T cell receptor (beta chain) was observed a handful of times. A second 7 to 11 cycle PCR used barcoded and J-beta primers. Each CDR3 protein is one row after TCRdb ran MiXCR on the 5' RACE reads. The profile shows roughly 700,000 distinct CDR3 sequences, 25% of them singletons. This CDR3 spans 16 amino acids. CDR1 is ENHRY, CDR2 SYGVKD, per germline. V was cut by 3 bases and J by 9 bases, with 21 bases left in between. The sample originates from a study of blood T cells in healthy people across ages. Study in general: Capturing about one barcoded beta molecule per two T cells was achieved by template switching.

These same records also appear under a second study, on T cells of mothers and their children. That source adds: Material was donated by three healthy Caucasian mothers and their six children.

The TCR was taken from a boy between 10 and 17 years old in good health. The V gene is TRBV10-3, the J gene TRBJ2-4; D call uncertain. Sequenced sample: blood. The CDR3: CAISDPGLHLPGIQYF. CDR3 nucleotides: TGTGCCATCAGTGACCCCGGGCTCCATCTCCCCGGCATTCAGTACTTC.